The 20 T cell receptor beta chains given below trace back to one sample, sequenced in a study of T-cell memory formation after mild COVID-19. MiXCR was run by TCRdb on the 5' RACE reads, yielding one entry per CDR3 protein. Of 100,000 to 150,000 distinct CDR3 sequences in the sample, about 5.9% were seen once. The sample comprised PBMCs or a T cell subset sorted from them (not recorded which). The source of these receptors is an adult woman who had mild COVID-19 (a few samples of this study predate the infection). Cell type and time point are not known.

This sequence joins TRBV19 and TRBJ2-1; 9 bases map to TRBD2. Germline trimming cut 3 bases from V and 6 bases from J; bases unmatched to any gene: 3. Germline V gene sequence: CDR1 LNHDA, CDR2 SQIVND (reference sequence). The CDR3 has 14 residues. This chain's CDR3 is CASSILSGSNEQFF. The DNA for the CDR3 is TGTGCCAGTAGTATTCTTAGCGGGAGCAATGAGCAGTTCTTC.

CDR3 loop: CASSSMRGDRGREKLFF. DNA for the CDR3: TGTGCCAGCAGCTCCATGAGGGGCGACAGGGGCCGTGAAAAACTGTTTTTT. The rearrangement links TRBV11-3 to TRBJ1-4; 8 bases align to TRBD1. Trimming took 4 bases from V and 7 from J; bases not matched to a gene: 14. CDR3 length equals 17 residues. Per germline, CDR1 SGHNT and CDR2 YENEEA.

This clonotype turned up a few times. This chain connects TRBV4-1 to TRBJ2-3; 12 bases map to TRBD1. This CDR3 spans 17 amino acids. Germline CDR1 reads MGHRA; CDR2 reads YSYEKL. With 2 bases clipped from V and 0 bases from J, the junction kept 3 bases outside the gene matches. The CDR3 spells CASSQPGQGASTDTQYF. For the CDR3, the DNA is TGCGCCAGCAGCCAACCGGGACAGGGGGCTAGCACAGATACGCAGTATTTT.

This clonotype was recorded a few times. The rearrangement joins TRBV5-1 to TRBJ2-1; 7 bases are a match to TRBD1. J gave up 0 bases and V 4 bases, and 7 bases lay outside the gene matches. CDR3 size: 16 residues. Germline lookup yields CDR1 SGHRS and CDR2 YFSETQ. The CDR3 sequence is CASSRQTGTSYNEQFF. CDR3 sequence (DNA): TGCGCCAGCAGCCGACAGACAGGGACCTCCTACAATGAGCAGTTCTTC.

This clonotype showed up just a few times. The chain combines TRBV5-5 with TRBJ2-7; D ambiguous. The CDR3 totals 16 residues. Germline V gene lookup returns CDR1 SGHKS and CDR2 YYEKEE (reference sequence). V dropped 0 bases and J dropped 0 bases, with 13 bases sitting between them. The CDR3 region is CASSLEASLNSYEQYF. For the CDR3, the DNA is TGTGCCAGCAGCTTGGAGGCCAGTCTCAACTCCTACGAGCAGTACTTC.

The V and J genes are TRBV6-1 and TRBJ2-1; 12 bases are a match to TRBD2. This CDR3 has 14 amino acids. Germline-derived CDR1 and CDR2 are MNHNS and SASEGT. V trimming: 6 bases; J trimming: 9 bases; junction bases outside the gene matches: 6. CDR3 sequence reads: CASRLAGGGGEQFF. The CDR3 region has the DNA TGTGCCAGCAGACTAGCGGGAGGAGGGGGTGAGCAGTTCTTC.

This clonotype was seen a handful of times. The chain links TRBV7-9 to TRBJ2-3; 7 nucleotides align to TRBD2. V was clipped by 1 base and J by 4 bases; unmatched bases: 5. CDR1 and CDR2 from the germline V gene are SEHNR and FQNEAQ (reference sequence). The CDR3 totals 15 residues. DNA of the CDR3: TGTGCCAGCAGCTTAGTTGCGGGAGCGGCAGATACGCAGTATTTT. Translation: CASSLVAGAADTQYF.

This clonotype appeared a few times. The V call is TRBV20-1, the J call TRBJ2-2; D is ambiguous. V was shortened by 6 bases and J by 4 bases, with 12 bases between the two germline ends. CDR1 is DFQATT, CDR2 SNEGSKA, per germline (reference sequence). The CDR3 loop spans 13 amino acids. The CDR3 DNA reads TGCAGTGCCCCTTTGACCTCCACCGGGGAGCTGTTTTTT. Amino acids: CSAPLTSTGELFF.

This clonotype was detected a few times. The genes are TRBV6-2 or TRBV6-3 and TRBJ2-2, with TRBD2 matching over 8 bases. Germline V gene sequence: CDR1 MNHEY, CDR2 SVGEGT. Trimming cost V 7 bases and J 0 bases; bases outside gene matches: 4. CDR3 length: 15 amino acids. The CDR3: CASTISGANTGELFF. CDR3 nucleotides: TGTGCCAGCACCATTAGCGGGGCGAACACCGGGGAGCTGTTTTTT.

This clonotype was counted between two and nine times. This chain joins TRBV5-1 and TRBJ1-2; D is unresolved. V shed 4 bases and J shed 6 bases, with 10 bases lying between them. The CDR3 has 12 residues. Germline V lookup: CDR1 SGHRS, CDR2 YFSETQ. In DNA form, the CDR3 reads TGCGCCAGCAGCCGGATCGGTGATGGCTACACCTTC. Translating it yields CASSRIGDGYTF.

This clonotype was observed at least ten times. The V and J genes are TRBV6-5 and TRBJ1-1; D gene unclear. The CDR3 consists of 11 residues. From germline, CDR1 is MNHEY and CDR2 SVGAGI. Trimming left V 8 bases short and J 1 base short, with 5 bases between. CDR3 loop: CASFKNTEAFF. The CDR3 coding sequence is TGTGCCAGCTTCAAGAACACTGAAGCTTTCTTT.

The rearrangement links TRBV5-1 to TRBJ1-4; 9 bases map to TRBD1. The CDR3 is 14 amino acids. V lost 1 base and J lost 6; bases outside the gene matches: 1. Per the germline V gene, CDR1 is SGHRS and CDR2 is YFSETQ. DNA of the CDR3: TGCGCCAGCAGCTTGACAGGGGGCTATGAAAAACTGTTTTTT. It is translated as CASSLTGGYEKLFF.

This clonotype came up many times. This chain uses TRBV12-3 or TRBV12-4 with TRBJ1-1; perhaps TRBD1 as D (5 bases). V gave up 5 bases and J gave up 7 bases, with 20 bases separating them. The CDR3 extends over 15 amino acids. In nucleotides, the CDR3 is TGTGCCAGCAGTCACCGGGGGGTCTTAGTTGTTGAAGCTTTCTTT. Residues: CASSHRGVLVVEAFF.

This sequence joins TRBV12-3 or TRBV12-4 and TRBJ1-1; 7 nucleotides match TRBD1. The CDR3 consists of 16 residues. The junction had 14 bases not matched to a gene; V was cut back by 5 bases and J by 5 bases. CDR3 amino acids: CASSILKNRGGTEAFF. The CDR3, as DNA: TGTGCCAGCAGTATTCTCAAGAACAGGGGAGGTACTGAAGCTTTCTTT.

This clonotype was observed at least ten times. V gene TRBV6-6 combines with J gene TRBJ2-1; 14 bases align to TRBD2. The V segment lost 2 bases and the J segment 15 bases; nucleotides outside the gene matches: 6. In germline, CDR1 is MNHNY, CDR2 SVGAGI (reference sequence). This CDR3 is built from 14 residues. DNA for the CDR3: TGTGCCAGCAGTTACGCGGGACTAGCGGGAGACCGGTTCTTC. Its translation: CASSYAGLAGDRFF.

A few counts support this clonotype. The chain employs TRBV24-1 and TRBJ1-1, with D possibly TRBD1 on 6 matching bases. Trimming took 7 bases from V and 1 from J, leaving 15 bases between them. The CDR3 length is 15 residues. Germline CDR1 reads KGHDR; CDR2 reads SFDVKD. CDR3 sequence: CATRDTGTRNTEAFF. For the CDR3, the DNA is TGTGCCACCAGAGACACCGGGACAAGGAACACTGAAGCTTTCTTT.

This clonotype was seen at least ten times. The genes are TRBV7-3 and TRBJ2-1, with no clear D. V lost 2 bases to trimming and J lost 7 bases, with 9 bases between them. The CDR3 extends over 13 amino acids. Looked up from germline, CDR1 is SGHTA and CDR2 is FQGTGA. The CDR3 bases are TGTGCCAGCAGCTTATCATGGGGAAATGAGCAGTTCTTC. Residues: CASSLSWGNEQFF.

Many counts were recorded for this clonotype. The chain combines TRBV29-1 with TRBJ1-6, with 11 bases fitting TRBD1. This CDR3 spans 12 amino acids. Per the germline V gene, CDR1 is SQVTM and CDR2 is ANQGSEA. V trimming: 6 bases; J trimming: 10 bases; junction bases outside the gene matches: 2. The CDR3 spells CSVGTGGSPLHF. The CDR3 DNA is TGCAGCGTCGGGACAGGGGGATCACCCCTCCACTTT. The complete variable domain, with remaining parts taken from reference TRBV29-1 and TRBJ1-6, reads SAVISQKPSRDICQRGTSLTIQCQVDSQVTMMFWYRQQPGQSLTLIATANQGSEATYESGFVIDKFPISRPNLTFSTLTVSNMSPEDSSIYLCSVGTGGSPLHFGNGTRLTVT.

This clonotype showed up many times. The V gene is TRBV7-9, the J gene TRBJ1-4; TRBD1 agrees at 8 bases. The V and J ends lost 5 bases and 4 bases, in that order; junction bases with no gene match: 9. Germline V gene sequence: CDR1 SEHNR, CDR2 FQNEAQ (reference sequence). CDR3 length: 16 residues. The DNA of the CDR3 is TGTGCCAGCAGCACCGGCAGGGGGCAAGTTAATGAAAAACTGTTTTTT. Its protein is CASSTGRGQVNEKLFF.

This clonotype was counted many times. The chain joins TRBV7-2 to TRBJ2-3; D is undetermined. The V end lost 2 bases, the J end lost 0 bases, and 9 bases lay between the germline ends. This CDR3 is built from 15 residues. Germline V gives CDR1 SGHTA, CDR2 FQGNSA. CDR3 DNA: TGTGCCAGCAGCTTAAGCCTACTGAGCACAGATACGCAGTATTTT. Protein product: CASSLSLLSTDTQYF.